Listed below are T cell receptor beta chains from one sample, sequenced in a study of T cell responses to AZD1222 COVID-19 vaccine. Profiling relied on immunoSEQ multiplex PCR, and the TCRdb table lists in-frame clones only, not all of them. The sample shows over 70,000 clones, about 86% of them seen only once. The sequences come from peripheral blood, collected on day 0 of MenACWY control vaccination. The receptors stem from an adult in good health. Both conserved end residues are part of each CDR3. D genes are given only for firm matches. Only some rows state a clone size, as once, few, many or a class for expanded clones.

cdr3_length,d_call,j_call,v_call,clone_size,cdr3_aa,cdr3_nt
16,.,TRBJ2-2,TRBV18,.,CASSQDQGPYTGELFF,TGTGCCAGCTCACAGGATCAGGGACCGTACACCGGGGAGCTGTTTTTT
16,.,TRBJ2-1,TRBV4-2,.,CASSPYYRAGYNEQFF,TGTGCCAGCAGCCCCTATTACAGGGCCGGCTACAATGAGCAGTTCTTC
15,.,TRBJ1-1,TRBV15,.,CATSRSPWESTEAFF,TGTGCCACCAGCAGATCACCGTGGGAGAGCACTGAAGCTTTCTTT
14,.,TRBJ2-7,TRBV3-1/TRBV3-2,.,CASSQGRDSYEQYF,TGTGCCAGCAGCCAGGGCAGAGACTCCTACGAGCAGTACTTC
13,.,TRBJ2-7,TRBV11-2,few,CASSLGDHYEQYF,TGTGCCAGCAGCTTAGGGGATCATTACGAGCAGTACTTC
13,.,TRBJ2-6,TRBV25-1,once,CAISGAGANVLTF,TGTGCCATTTCAGGGGCTGGGGCCAACGTCCTGACTTTC
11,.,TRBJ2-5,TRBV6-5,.,CASGTQETQYF,TGTGCCAGTGGGACCCAAGAGACCCAGTACTTC
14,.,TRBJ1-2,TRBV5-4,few,CASSLGLVLLDYTF,TGTGCCAGCAGCTTGGGGTTAGTCCTCCTAGACTACACCTTC
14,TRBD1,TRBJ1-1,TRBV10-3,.,CAIKPGTGGTEAFF,TGTGCCATCAAGCCCGGGACAGGGGGCACTGAAGCTTTCTTT
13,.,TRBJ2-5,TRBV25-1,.,CASSDTWLETQYF,TGTGCCAGCAGTGACACATGGTTAGAGACCCAGTACTTC
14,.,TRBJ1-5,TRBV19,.,CASSTGVSGQPQHF,TGTGCCAGTAGTACAGGGGTATCGGGGCAGCCCCAGCATTTT
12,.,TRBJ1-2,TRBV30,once,CAWSVRGGGYTF,TGTGCCTGGAGTGTAAGGGGGGGCGGCTACACCTTC
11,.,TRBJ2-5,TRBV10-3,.,CAISEGETQYF,TGTGCCATCAGTGAAGGGGAGACCCAGTACTTC
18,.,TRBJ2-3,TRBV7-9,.,CASSRLSPGTVSTDTQYF,TGTGCCAGCAGCCGACTTAGTCCCGGGACGGTTAGCACAGATACGCAGTATTTT
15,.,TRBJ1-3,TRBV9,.,CASSVDPGAGNTIYF,TGTGCCAGCAGCGTAGACCCGGGAGCGGGAAACACCATATATTTT
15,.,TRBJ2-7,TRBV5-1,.,CASSLGLGFFYEQYF,TGCGCCAGCAGCTTGGGGTTGGGGTTCTTCTACGAGCAGTACTTC
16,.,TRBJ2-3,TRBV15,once,CATSRESGMGPDTQYF,TGTGCCACCAGCAGAGAATCAGGAATGGGCCCAGATACGCAGTATTTT
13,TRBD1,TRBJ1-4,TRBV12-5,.,CASGGGGGEKLFF,TGTGCTAGTGGTGGAGGGGGCGGTGAAAAACTGTTTTTT
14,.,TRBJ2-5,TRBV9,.,CASSPRNEQETQYF,TGTGCCAGCAGCCCGAGGAACGAACAAGAGACCCAGTACTTC
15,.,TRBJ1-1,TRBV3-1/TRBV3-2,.,CASSQDLTTGTEAFF,TGTGCCAGCAGCCAAGATTTGACGACGGGCACTGAAGCTTTCTTT
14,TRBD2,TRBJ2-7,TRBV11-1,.,CASSSGTSLAGQYF,TGTGCCAGCAGCTCCGGGACTAGCTTGGCCGGACAGTACTTC
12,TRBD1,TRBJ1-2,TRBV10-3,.,CALGQGEDGYTF,TGTGCCCTCGGACAGGGGGAAGATGGCTACACCTTC
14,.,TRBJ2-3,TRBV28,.,CASSPVGDSDTQYF,TGTGCCAGCAGTCCCGTGGGGGACTCAGATACGCAGTATTTT
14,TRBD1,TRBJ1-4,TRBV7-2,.,CASRTGTGAEKLFF,TGTGCCAGTAGAACCGGGACAGGGGCTGAAAAACTGTTTTTT
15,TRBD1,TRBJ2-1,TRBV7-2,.,CASSFRSGGSNEQFF,TGTGCCAGCAGCTTCCGGTCAGGGGGAAGTAATGAGCAGTTCTTC
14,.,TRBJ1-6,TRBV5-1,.,CASSVGDAGSPLHF,TGCGCCAGCAGCGTAGGGGATGCGGGTTCACCCCTCCACTTT
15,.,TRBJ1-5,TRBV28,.,CASSLGKRYNQPQHF,TGTGCCAGCAGTTTAGGCAAAAGATACAATCAGCCCCAGCATTTT
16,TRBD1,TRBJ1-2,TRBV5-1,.,CASRRRQGPVDYGYTF,TGCGCCAGCAGGCGAAGACAGGGCCCCGTTGACTATGGCTACACCTTC
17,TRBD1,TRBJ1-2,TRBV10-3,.,CAISESRSGQSFYGYTF,TGTGCCATCAGTGAGTCGAGATCGGGACAGAGTTTCTATGGCTACACCTTC
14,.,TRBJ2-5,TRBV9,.,CASSVGLGIETQYF,TGTGCCAGCAGCGTAGGTCTGGGAATAGAGACCCAGTACTTC
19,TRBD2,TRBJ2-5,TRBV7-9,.,CASSLGSGVPLVSVETQYF,TGTGCCAGCAGCTTAGGTAGCGGGGTGCCCCTGGTTTCGGTTGAGACCCAGTACTTC
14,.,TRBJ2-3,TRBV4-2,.,CASSQAFHTDTQYF,TGTGCCAGCAGCCAAGCATTCCACACAGATACGCAGTATTTT
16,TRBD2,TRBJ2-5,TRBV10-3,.,CAIKDTSGGSEETQYF,TGTGCCATCAAAGACACTAGCGGGGGGTCGGAAGAGACCCAGTACTTC
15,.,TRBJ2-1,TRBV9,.,CASSVDDRGSNEQFF,TGTGCCAGCAGCGTAGATGATCGGGGCAGCAATGAGCAGTTCTTC
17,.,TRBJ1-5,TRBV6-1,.,CASSESWAPTSNQPQHF,TGTGCCAGCAGTGAAAGTTGGGCACCAACTAGCAATCAGCCCCAGCATTTT
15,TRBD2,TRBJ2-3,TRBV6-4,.,CASSITSGGPDTQYF,TGTGCCAGCAGTATTACTAGCGGGGGTCCAGATACGCAGTATTTT
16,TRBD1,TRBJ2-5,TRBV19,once,CASSTTRTGTGETQYF,TGTGCCAGTAGTACTACCCGGACAGGGACGGGAGAGACCCAGTACTTC
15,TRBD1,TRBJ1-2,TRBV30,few,CAWSKTRQGDYGYTF,TGTGCCTGGAGCAAAACGCGACAGGGAGACTATGGCTACACCTTC
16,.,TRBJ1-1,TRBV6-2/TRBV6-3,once,CASSYTGSLRGTEAFF,TGTGCCAGCAGTTACACCGGGTCCCTGAGGGGCACTGAAGCTTTCTTT
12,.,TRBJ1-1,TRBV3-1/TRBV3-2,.,CASNDPNTEAFF,TGTGCCAGCAACGACCCGAACACTGAAGCTTTCTTT